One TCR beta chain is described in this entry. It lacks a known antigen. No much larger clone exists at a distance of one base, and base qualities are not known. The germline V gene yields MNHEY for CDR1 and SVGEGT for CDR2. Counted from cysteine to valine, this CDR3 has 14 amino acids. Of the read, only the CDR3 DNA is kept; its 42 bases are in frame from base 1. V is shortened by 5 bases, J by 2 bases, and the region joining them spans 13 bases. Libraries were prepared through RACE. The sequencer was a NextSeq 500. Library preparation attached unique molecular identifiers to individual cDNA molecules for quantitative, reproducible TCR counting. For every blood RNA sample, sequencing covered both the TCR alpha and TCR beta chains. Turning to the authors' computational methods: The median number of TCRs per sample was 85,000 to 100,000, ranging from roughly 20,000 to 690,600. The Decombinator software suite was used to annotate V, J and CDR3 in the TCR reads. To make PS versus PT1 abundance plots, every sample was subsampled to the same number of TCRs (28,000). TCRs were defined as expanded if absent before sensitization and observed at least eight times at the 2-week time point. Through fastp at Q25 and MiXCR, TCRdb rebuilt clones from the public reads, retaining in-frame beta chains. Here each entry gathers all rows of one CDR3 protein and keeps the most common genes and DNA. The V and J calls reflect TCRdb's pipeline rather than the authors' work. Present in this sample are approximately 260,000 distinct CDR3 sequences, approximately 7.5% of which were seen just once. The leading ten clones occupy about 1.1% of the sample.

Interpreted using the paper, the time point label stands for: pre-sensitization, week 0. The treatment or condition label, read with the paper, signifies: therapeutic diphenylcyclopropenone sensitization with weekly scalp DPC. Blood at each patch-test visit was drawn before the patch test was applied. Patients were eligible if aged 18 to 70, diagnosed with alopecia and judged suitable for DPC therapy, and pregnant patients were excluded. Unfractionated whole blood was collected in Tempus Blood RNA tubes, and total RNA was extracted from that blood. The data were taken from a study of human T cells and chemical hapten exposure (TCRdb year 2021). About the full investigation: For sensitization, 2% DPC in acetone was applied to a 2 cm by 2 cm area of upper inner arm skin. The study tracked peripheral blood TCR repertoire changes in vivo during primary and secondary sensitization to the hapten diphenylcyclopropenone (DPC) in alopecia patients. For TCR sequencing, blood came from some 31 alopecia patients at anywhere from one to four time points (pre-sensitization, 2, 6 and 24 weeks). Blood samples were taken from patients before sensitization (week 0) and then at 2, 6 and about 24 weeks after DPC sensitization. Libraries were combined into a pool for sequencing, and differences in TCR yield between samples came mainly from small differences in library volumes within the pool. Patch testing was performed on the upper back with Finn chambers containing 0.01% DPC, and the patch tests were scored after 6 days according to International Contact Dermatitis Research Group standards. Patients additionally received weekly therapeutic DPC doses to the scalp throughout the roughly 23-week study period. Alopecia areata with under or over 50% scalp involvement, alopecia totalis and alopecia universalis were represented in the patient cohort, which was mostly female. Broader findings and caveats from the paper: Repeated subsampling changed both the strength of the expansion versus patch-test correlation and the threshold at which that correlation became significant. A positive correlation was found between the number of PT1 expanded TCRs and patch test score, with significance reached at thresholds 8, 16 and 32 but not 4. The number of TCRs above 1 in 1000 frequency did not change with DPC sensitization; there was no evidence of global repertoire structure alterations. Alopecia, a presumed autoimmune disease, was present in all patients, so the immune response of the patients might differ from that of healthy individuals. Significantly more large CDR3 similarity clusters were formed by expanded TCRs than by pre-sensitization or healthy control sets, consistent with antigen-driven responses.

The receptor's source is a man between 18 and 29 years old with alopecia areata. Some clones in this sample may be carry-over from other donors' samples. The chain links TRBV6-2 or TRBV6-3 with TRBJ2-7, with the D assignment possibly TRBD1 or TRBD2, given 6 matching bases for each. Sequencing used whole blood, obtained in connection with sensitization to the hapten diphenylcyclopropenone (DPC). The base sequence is TGTGCCAGCAGTGACCAGGGGAGGACCTACGAGCAGTACGTC. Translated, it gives CASSDQGRTYEQYV.